This TCR beta chain derives from a study of OX40 agonist ivuxolimab in advanced cancers. Study-wide background: Those enrolled were 80% to 85% male, with a mean age of roughly 60 years and ages from roughly 23 to 80.

Clones were sequenced by immunoSEQ multiplex PCR, and TCRdb holds only the in-frame ones, with some missing. Here the sample spans 40,000 to 55,000 clones, 88% being singletons. The CDR3 totals 15 residues. The J segment lost 0 bases and the V segment lost 4 bases, leaving 5 bases of the junction unmatched. Germline V CDR1 and CDR2: MNHEY, SVGAGI. Blood samples were obtained at baseline, cycle 4 day 1, and cycle 7 day 1. Regarding this clone: The antigen is unknown.

Regarding the study as a whole: Expanded peripheral T cell antigen specificity was not determined.

The TCR originated in an adult with an advanced solid tumor such as melanoma, head and neck, liver or kidney cancer. V usage is TRBV6-5 and J usage is TRBJ2-7; 8 bases line up with TRBD2. The specimen comprised CD4+ or CD8+ T cells sorted from blood, sampled in a trial of the OX40 agonist ivuxolimab. CDR3 loop: CASSSRGGSSYEQYF. The CDR3 coding sequence is TGTGCCAGCAGTTCCCGGGGGGGGAGCTCCTACGAGCAGTACTTC.